The 12 T cell receptor beta chains below all came from one sample that was sequenced in a study of shared clonotypes between healthy human individuals. TCRdb's table, derived via immunoSEQ multiplex PCR, lists solely in-frame clones and lacks some. Found here are roughly 2 million clones, 90% to 95% of them singletons; the top ten hold under 0.15%. Sequenced: naive CD4+ T cells sorted from blood. Subset in this sample: CD45RA+ positively selected. The receptor source for this set is a man in his late teens or twenties in good health.

Concerning this clone: Other DNA sequences in this sample translate to the same CDR3. V is TRBV2 and J is TRBJ2-2; 10 nucleotides match TRBD1. The J segment lost 6 bases and the V segment lost 5 bases, leaving 3 bases of the junction unmatched. Germline assignment: CDR1 SNHLY and CDR2 FYNNEI. The CDR3 length is 14 residues. The CDR3 sequence: CASSRQGAAGELFF. Here the CDR3 DNA reads TGTGCCAGCAGTAGACAGGGGGCGGCCGGGGAGCTGTTTTTT.

The rearrangement joins TRBV10-3 to TRBJ1-2, with D possibly being TRBD1 (6 bases). V lost 4 bases and J lost 0, with 9 bases in between. Germline lookup yields CDR1 ENHRY and CDR2 SYGVKD. The CDR3 consists of 14 residues. CDR3 nucleotides: TGTGCCATCAGTGTGGACAGCCCTAACTATGGCTACACCTTC. Its protein is CAISVDSPNYGYTF.

The chain joins TRBV5-1 to TRBJ2-5, with 11 nucleotides matching TRBD2. The CDR3 loop spans 15 amino acids. J lost 5 bases, V lost 4 bases, and 7 bases had no gene match. Germline values: CDR1 SGHRS, CDR2 YFSETQ. CDR3 bases: TGCGCCAGCAGCAATCTAGCGGGAGGTGGGGAGACCCAGTACTTC. Translation: CASSNLAGGGETQYF.

This sequence joins TRBV10-3 and TRBJ2-3; 10 nucleotides match TRBD2. The CDR3 consists of 16 residues. In germline, CDR1 is ENHRY, CDR2 SYGVKD. V was pared by 4 bases and J by 5 bases, with 9 bases of the junction left unmatched. CDR3: CAISAQAGGLGDTQYF. The CDR3 coding sequence is TGTGCCATCAGTGCGCAAGCGGGGGGGCTTGGAGATACGCAGTATTTT.

This clone was seen a single time. The chain employs TRBV5-1 and TRBJ1-1, with a possible D match to TRBD1 (5 bases). The CDR3 totals 16 residues. CDR1 and CDR2 (germline): SGHRS, YFSETQ. Trimming pared 4 bases from V and 1 base from J, leaving 17 bases between. The chain's CDR3 is CASSPPPGRKNTEAFF. For the CDR3, the DNA is TGCGCCAGCAGCCCACCGCCGGGACGGAAGAACACTGAAGCTTTCTTT. Complete variable domain (other parts from reference TRBV5-1 and TRBJ1-1): KAGVTQTPRYLIKTRGQQVTLSCSPISGHRSVSWYQQTPGQGLQFLFEYFSETQRNKGNFPGRFSGRQFSNSRSEMNVSTLELGDSALYLCASSPPPGRKNTEAFFGQGTRLTVV.

J is TRBJ1-1 and V is TRBV5-1, with D uncertain. CDR3 size: 14 residues. The V end lost 2 bases, the J end lost 1 base, and 9 bases lay between the germline ends. Looked up from germline, CDR1 is SGHRS and CDR2 is YFSETQ. DNA for the CDR3: TGCGCCAGCAGCTTACAGCTATGGAACACTGAAGCTTTCTTT. Its protein is CASSLQLWNTEAFF.

The chain carries TRBV10-3 and TRBJ2-7; D call uncertain. V was trimmed by 2 bases and J by 4 bases, leaving 12 bases between them. The CDR3 has 14 amino acids. The germline V gene encodes CDR1 ENHRY and CDR2 SYGVKD. The CDR3 sequence is CAISEQALGYEQYF. The DNA of the CDR3 is TGTGCCATCAGTGAGCAGGCCCTCGGATACGAGCAGTACTTC.

This clone appeared once. The V gene is TRBV5-1, the J gene TRBJ2-5, with D possibly matching TRBD1 (6 bases). Germline V lookup: CDR1 SGHRS, CDR2 YFSETQ. Trimming took 0 bases from V and 4 from J, leaving 16 bases between them. CDR3 length: 16 amino acids. The CDR3 DNA reads TGCGCCAGCAGCTTGGCAGGGGTGCACGAAGGAGAGACCCAGTACTTC. Translating it yields CASSLAGVHEGETQYF.

This clone was counted a single time. The chain links TRBV2 to TRBJ2-7; 8 bases fit TRBD1. The CDR3 runs 16 residues. Germline V CDR1 and CDR2: SNHLY, FYNNEI. V was pared by 5 bases and J by 3 bases, with 12 bases of the junction left unmatched. CDR3 amino acids: CASSKGYSGQVYEQYF. The DNA for the CDR3 is TGTGCCAGCAGTAAGGGCTATTCGGGACAGGTCTACGAGCAGTACTTC.

The chain carries TRBV5-6 and TRBJ1-1; D uncertain. The CDR3 spans 13 residues. V lost 4 bases, J lost 12 bases, and 19 bases lay in between. Germline assignment: CDR1 SGHDT and CDR2 YYEEEE. CDR3: CASSPGGVSTTFF. CDR3 coding DNA: TGTGCCAGCAGCCCGGGCGGGGTATCTACTACTTTCTTT.

The rearrangement joins TRBV7-9 to TRBJ1-1; 11 bases map to TRBD1. CDR3 length: 15 amino acids. The V and J ends lost 5 bases and 0 bases, in that order; junction bases with no gene match: 2. Germline assignment: CDR1 SEHNR and CDR2 FQNEAQ (reference sequence). CDR3 nucleotide sequence: TGTGCCAGCAGCACGGGACAGGGGGTGAACACTGAAGCTTTCTTT. This translates into CASSTGQGVNTEAFF.

The chain has TRBV5-1 and TRBJ1-1; D is unresolved. Germline-derived CDR1 and CDR2 are SGHRS and YFSETQ. Trimming removed 0 bases from V and 9 bases from J, with 9 bases in between. The CDR3 totals 12 residues. CDR3 region: CASSLAKGQAFF. The CDR3 DNA is TGCGCCAGCAGCTTGGCCAAGGGCCAAGCTTTCTTT. The full variable domain, with the rest looked up from reference TRBV5-1 and TRBJ1-1, is KAGVTQTPRYLIKTRGQQVTLSCSPISGHRSVSWYQQTPGQGLQFLFEYFSETQRNKGNFPGRFSGRQFSNSRSEMNVSTLELGDSALYLCASSLAKGQAFFGQGTRLTVV.